The rows below give T cell receptor beta chains drawn from one sample of a study of chemoradiotherapy in HPV16-positive cancers. The repertoire was sequenced with immunoSEQ multiplex PCR; TCRdb's copy has only in-frame clones and lacks some. The sample yields approximately 13,000 clones, about 85% seen once. Here the sequenced sample was blood, taken from a patient who underwent chemoradiotherapy. All receptors derive from a human donor with HPV-associated anogenital cancer. Both conserved end residues are part of each CDR3. The D gene is left open where the match is weak. Some rows have no size entry. The others give once, few or many, or a class for an expanded clone.

CDR3	DNA	V	D	J	size
CASSLAGSHQETQYF	TGCGCCAGCAGCCTGGCGGGCAGCCACCAAGAGACCCAGTACTTC	TRBV5-1	NA	TRBJ2-5	once
CASSEESRNAYYGYTF	TGTGCCAGCAGTGAAGAAAGCAGGAACGCTTACTATGGCTACACCTTC	TRBV6-1	NA	TRBJ1-2	NA
CASKGQGDNYGYTF	TGTGCCAGCAAGGGGCAGGGAGATAACTATGGCTACACCTTC	TRBV6-6	NA	TRBJ1-2	NA
CASSFSENTEAFF	TGTGCCAGCAGCTTTTCAGAGAACACTGAAGCTTTCTTT	TRBV7-8	NA	TRBJ1-1	NA
CASSAMDGYTF	TGTGCCAGCAGTGCGATGGATGGCTACACCTTC	TRBV2	NA	TRBJ1-2	NA
CASSPSGGETDTQYF	TGTGCCAGCAGCCCAAGCGGGGGGGAGACAGATACGCAGTATTTT	TRBV6-5	TRBD2	TRBJ2-3	NA
CASSLTGLAGGNEQFF	TGTGCCAGCAGCTTGACGGGACTAGCGGGGGGGAATGAGCAGTTCTTC	TRBV11-3	TRBD2	TRBJ2-1	NA
CASSRLRGADEKLFF	TGCGCCAGCAGCCGACTCAGGGGGGCGGATGAAAAACTGTTTTTT	TRBV4-1	TRBD1	TRBJ1-4	NA
CASSLGTVGAGEQFF	TGCGCCAGCAGCTTGGGAACGGTGGGGGCGGGTGAGCAGTTCTTC	TRBV5-1	NA	TRBJ2-1	NA
CASSLWQGAWGNTIYF	TGTGCCAGCAGCTTGTGGCAGGGGGCGTGGGGAAACACCATATATTTT	TRBV5-6	TRBD1	TRBJ1-3	NA
CASSQSTTGQGDYEQYF	TGCGCCAGCAGTCAATCGACCACGGGACAGGGGGACTACGAGCAGTACTTC	TRBV23-1	TRBD1	TRBJ2-7	NA
CASSQEMNTEAFF	TGTGCCAGCAGCCAAGAGATGAACACTGAAGCTTTCTTT	TRBV14	NA	TRBJ1-1	NA
CASSLARANYGYTF	TGTGCCAGCAGCTTAGCCAGAGCTAACTATGGCTACACCTTC	TRBV7-9	NA	TRBJ1-2	few
CASTNWLGSDYGYTF	TGTGCCAGCACCAACTGGTTAGGTTCGGACTATGGCTACACCTTC	TRBV5-5	NA	TRBJ1-2	NA
CTSSRFYSCNYGYTF	NA	TRBV1	NA	TRBJ1-2	NA
CASSLASGGGETQYF	TGTGCCAGCAGCTTAGCTAGCGGGGGCGGAGAGACCCAGTACTTC	TRBV13	TRBD2	TRBJ2-5	NA
CSVGPGTGAGKLFF	TGCAGCGTTGGCCCCGGGACAGGTGCGGGAAAACTGTTTTTT	TRBV29-1	TRBD1	TRBJ1-4	NA
CASSTGLNTEAFF	TGCGCCAGCAGCACAGGGTTGAACACTGAAGCTTTCTTT	TRBV5-1	NA	TRBJ1-1	NA
CAWSGAGGPSTDTQYF	TGTGCCTGGAGTGGGGCGGGGGGGCCTAGCACAGATACGCAGTATTTT	TRBV30	TRBD2	TRBJ2-3	NA
CASSHREAGELFF	TGTGCCAGTAGCCACAGGGAGGCCGGGGAGCTGTTTTTT	TRBV19	NA	TRBJ2-2	NA
CAISGPIAGAHHTDTQYF	TGTGCCATCAGTGGGCCAATAGCGGGGGCCCACCACACAGATACGCAGTATTTT	TRBV10-3	TRBD2	TRBJ2-3	NA
CASSGGGNTEAFF	TGTGCCAGCAGCGGAGGCGGGAACACTGAAGCTTTCTTT	TRBV9	NA	TRBJ1-1	NA
CASSLWGGEKLFF	TGTGCCAGCAGCTTATGGGGGGGTGAAAAACTGTTTTTT	TRBV11-2	NA	TRBJ1-4	NA
CASSLKGPGALSGELFF	TGTGCCAGCAGCTTAAAGGGGCCTGGGGCTTTGTCCGGGGAGCTGTTTTTT	TRBV7-6	NA	TRBJ2-2	once
CASSEGRGVGYTF	TGTGCCAGCAGTGAAGGCAGGGGAGTCGGCTACACCTTC	TRBV6-1	NA	TRBJ1-2	once
CASSLASGEPGELFF	TGCGCCAGCAGCTTGGCTTCAGGGGAGCCCGGGGAGCTGTTTTTT	TRBV5-1	NA	TRBJ2-2	NA
CASSLPPTLTPNYGYTF	TGTGCCAGCAGCCTACCACCTACTCTAACCCCTAACTATGGCTACACCTTC	TRBV7-8	NA	TRBJ1-2	NA
CASSFKRAGYVYNEQFF	TGTGCCAGCAGCTTTAAACGAGCGGGATACGTCTACAATGAGCAGTTCTTC	TRBV7-8	TRBD2	TRBJ2-1	NA
CASSYGLDRLGNTIYF	TGTGCCAGCAGTTACGGACTGGACAGGCTAGGAAACACCATATATTTT	TRBV6-6	TRBD1	TRBJ1-3	NA
CASSFIVGTGGSNTEAFF	TGTGCCAGCAGCTTTATAGTTGGGACAGGGGGTTCGAACACTGAAGCTTTCTTT	TRBV5-5	TRBD1	TRBJ1-1	NA
CASSLGRPYEQYF	TGTGCCAGCAGTTTAGGGCGACCTTACGAGCAGTACTTC	TRBV28	NA	TRBJ2-7	NA
CASSVVGGEETQYF	TGTGCCAGCAGCGTAGTAGGTGGGGAAGAGACCCAGTACTTC	TRBV9	NA	TRBJ2-5	once
CASSLQTGLTYEQYF	TGTGCCAGCAGCTTACAGACAGGGTTGACCTACGAGCAGTACTTC	TRBV7-6	TRBD1	TRBJ2-7	NA